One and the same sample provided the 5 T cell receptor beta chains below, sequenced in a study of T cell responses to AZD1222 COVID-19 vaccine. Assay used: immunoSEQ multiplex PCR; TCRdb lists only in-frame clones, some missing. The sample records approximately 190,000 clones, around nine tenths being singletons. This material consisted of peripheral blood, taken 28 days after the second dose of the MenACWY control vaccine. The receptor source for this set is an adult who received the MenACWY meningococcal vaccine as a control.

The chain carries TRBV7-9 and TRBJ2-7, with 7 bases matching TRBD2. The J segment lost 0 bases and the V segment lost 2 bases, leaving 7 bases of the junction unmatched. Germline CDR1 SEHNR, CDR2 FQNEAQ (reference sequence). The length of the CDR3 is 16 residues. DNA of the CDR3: TGTGCCAGCAGCTTAAGCCCCGGGGGGATCTCCTACGAGCAGTACTTC. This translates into CASSLSPGGISYEQYF. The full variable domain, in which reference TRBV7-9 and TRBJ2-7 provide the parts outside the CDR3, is DTGVSQNPRHKITKRGQNVTFRCDPISEHNRLYWYRQTLGQGPEFLTYFQNEAQLEKSRLLSDRFSAERPKGSFSTLEIQRTEQGDSAMYLCASSLSPGGISYEQYFGPGTRLTVT.

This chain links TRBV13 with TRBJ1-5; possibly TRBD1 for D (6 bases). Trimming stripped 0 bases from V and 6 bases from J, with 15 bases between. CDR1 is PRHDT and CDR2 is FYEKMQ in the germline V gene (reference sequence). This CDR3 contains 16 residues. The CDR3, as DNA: TGTGCCAGCAGCTTAGGCCGGGGGGCGCTAGGTCAGCCCCAGCATTTT. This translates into CASSLGRGALGQPQHF. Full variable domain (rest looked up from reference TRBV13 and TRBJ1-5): AAGVIQSPRHLIKEKRETATLKCYPIPRHDTVYWYQQGPGQDPQFLISFYEKMQSDKGSIPDRFSAQQFSDYHSELNMSSLELGDSALYFCASSLGRGALGQPQHFGDGTRLSIL.

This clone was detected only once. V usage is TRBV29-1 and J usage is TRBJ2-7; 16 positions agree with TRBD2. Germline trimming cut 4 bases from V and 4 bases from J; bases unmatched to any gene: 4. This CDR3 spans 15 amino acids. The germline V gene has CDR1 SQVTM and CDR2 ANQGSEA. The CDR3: CSVASGLAGGYEQYF. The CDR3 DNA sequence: TGCAGCGTTGCTTCGGGACTAGCGGGAGGGTACGAGCAGTACTTC.

This CDR3 reads CATSVPGQSPYNEQFF. The CDR3 DNA follows: TGTGCCACCAGTGTCCCAGGACAAAGCCCGTACAATGAGCAGTTCTTC. The chain carries TRBV24-1 and TRBJ2-1; maybe TRBD1 (5 bases). The CDR3 has 16 residues. Germline lookup yields CDR1 KGHDR and CDR2 SFDVKD. V was shortened by 5 bases and J by 4 bases, with 17 bases between the two germline ends.

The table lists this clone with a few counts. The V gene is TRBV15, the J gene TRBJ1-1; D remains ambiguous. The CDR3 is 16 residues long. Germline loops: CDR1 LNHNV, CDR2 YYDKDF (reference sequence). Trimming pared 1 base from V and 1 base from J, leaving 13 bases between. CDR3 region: CATSRGETARNTEAFF. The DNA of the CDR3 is TGTGCCACCAGCAGAGGCGAAACAGCTAGGAACACTGAAGCTTTCTTT.